This T cell receptor (beta chain) was obtained from a study of shared clonotypes between healthy human individuals. Naive CD8 cells lacked CD45RO and underwent positive selection for CCR7, leaving out terminally differentiated effector memory CD45RA+ cells. Study conclusions and caveats: Of the naive CD4 clonotypes, about 5.4% were shared across a handful of donors.

A word on this clone: Its cognate antigen is unknown.

The CDR3 consists of 17 residues. Looked up from germline, CDR1 is SGDLS and CDR2 is YYNGEE. V gave up 0 bases and J gave up 7 bases, with 20 bases separating them. Deep was the level at which the assay was run. Profiled with immunoSEQ multiplex PCR; TCRdb holds only in-frame clones, not every one. The sample consists of about 2.1 million clones, about 93% of them appearing once. This clonotype was sampled from a man aged 18 to 30 in good health. Some clones in this sample may be carry-over from other donors' samples. This chain uses TRBV9 with TRBJ2-1; possible D gene TRBD1, 5 bases. Sequenced: naive CD8+ T cells from PBMCs. The CDR3 reads CASSVAWGKGFLNEQFF. As DNA, the CDR3 is TGTGCCAGCAGCGTAGCTTGGGGCAAAGGGTTCCTGAATGAGCAGTTCTTC.